The 14 T cell receptor beta chains below come from one sample, sequenced in a study of multiple sclerosis patients with progressive multifocal leukoencephalopathy. Noted time point: around eleven months of natalizumab therapy. Sequenced by immunoSEQ multiplex PCR; TCRdb stores in-frame clones only, minus some. The sample records 20,000 to 30,000 clones, around 90% being singletons. Sequences were derived from PBMCs, sampled from a patient treated with natalizumab. These receptors were taken from a man aged 30 to 45 with multiple sclerosis.

This sequence joins TRBV6-9 and TRBJ2-7, with TRBD1 matching 8 bases. V dropped 4 bases and J dropped 3; count of bases not matched to a gene: 8. CDR1 is MNHGY and CDR2 is SVAAGI in the germline V gene. The CDR3 runs to 15 residues. The CDR3 nucleotides read TGTGCCAGCAGTTTCCCGGACAGGGAAGACTACGAGCAGTACGTC. Translation: CASSFPDREDYEQYV.

This chain uses TRBV6-1 with TRBJ1-2, with a weak D call TRBD1 (6 bases). The CDR3 is 14 amino acids. The V gene lost 7 bases and the J gene lost 6 bases, with 18 bases spanning the gap. The germline CDR1 and CDR2 sequences are MNHNS and SASEGT. The CDR3 loop is CASTIGGVWDGYTF. CDR3 coding DNA: TGTGCCAGCACCATAGGGGGGGTTTGGGATGGCTACACCTTC.

This chain links TRBV7-9 with TRBJ2-7, with D perhaps matching TRBD1 or TRBD2 (5 bases each). Trimming removed 8 bases at V and 1 base at J, with 12 bases between. CDR3 size: 13 residues. Germline V gene data show CDR1 as SEHNR and CDR2 as FQNEAQ (reference sequence). DNA of the CDR3: TGTGCCAGCGGGACCGGGCGGTCCTACGAGCAGTACGTC. Protein sequence: CASGTGRSYEQYV.

V gene TRBV6-5 combines with J gene TRBJ1-1; a weak D match, TRBD1 (5 bases). V lost 4 bases and J lost 0, with 15 bases in between. Looked up from germline, CDR1 is MNHEY and CDR2 is SVGAGI. This CDR3 spans 16 amino acids. The DNA for the CDR3 is TGTGCCAGCAGTTGGGACGGACGAAAGATGAACACTGAAGCTTTCTTT. It codes for CASSWDGRKMNTEAFF.

CDR3 residues: CAISETTGRTEAFF. In DNA form, the CDR3 reads TGTGCCATCAGTGAGACAACAGGGAGGACTGAAGCTTTCTTT. The chain combines TRBV10-3 with TRBJ1-1, with D perhaps matching TRBD1 (6 bases). This CDR3 contains 14 residues. Trimming removed 2 bases at V and 5 bases at J, with 12 bases between. Germline V gives CDR1 ENHRY, CDR2 SYGVKD.

A single count supports this clone. The chain recombines TRBV5-6 with TRBJ1-2; D is unclear. V gave up 1 base and J gave up 6 bases, with 7 bases separating them. The germline gives CDR1 SGHDT, CDR2 YYEEEE. The CDR3 loop spans 12 amino acids. This CDR3 reads CASSLPAHGYTF. CDR3 DNA sequence: TGTGCCAGCAGCTTGCCTGCCCATGGCTACACCTTC.

The chain joins TRBV9 to TRBJ1-6; D might be TRBD1 (6 bases). Trimming left V 0 bases short and J 8 bases short, with 6 bases between. Germline assignment: CDR1 SGDLS and CDR2 YYNGEE. The CDR3 contains 13 residues. The CDR3 bases are TGTGCCAGCAGCGTAGCAGGGGATTCACCCCTCCACTTT. Translation gives CASSVAGDSPLHF.

The chain links TRBV7-9 to TRBJ1-1; 9 bases line up with TRBD1. Germline CDR1 and CDR2: SEHNR and FQNEAQ (reference sequence). The CDR3 length is 11 residues. V was clipped by 3 bases and J by 10 bases; unmatched bases: 0. This CDR3 is CASSLTGGAFF. DNA of the CDR3: TGTGCCAGCAGCTTGACAGGGGGAGCTTTCTTT.

The chain links TRBV7-8 to TRBJ2-5; D ambiguous. Germline CDR1 reads SGHVS; CDR2 reads FQNEAQ. The CDR3 totals 13 residues. V was trimmed by 1 base and J by 5 bases, leaving 8 bases between them. The CDR3 reads CASSLVPKETQYF. The CDR3 bases are TGTGCCAGCAGCTTAGTTCCGAAGGAGACCCAGTACTTC.

This clone was seen more than once but under ten times. V is TRBV5-1 and J is TRBJ2-2; TRBD1 agrees at 11 bases. This CDR3 spans 16 amino acids. Per germline, CDR1 SGHRS and CDR2 YFSETQ. V lost 3 bases and J lost 1; bases outside the gene matches: 2. The chain's CDR3 is CASSWTGGGNTGELFF. In DNA, the CDR3 is TGCGCCAGCAGCTGGACAGGGGGCGGGAACACCGGGGAGCTGTTTTTT.

This clone came up once. This chain links TRBV7-6 with TRBJ2-2; 12 positions match TRBD2. The CDR3 runs 17 residues. Looked up from germline, CDR1 is SGHVS and CDR2 is FNYEAQ. V lost 3 bases to trimming and J lost 6 bases; unmatched junction nucleotides: 8. In DNA form, the CDR3 reads TGTGCCAGCAGCTTCCCCCGGACTAGCGGGATCCCCGGGGAGCTGTTTTTT. Translated: CASSFPRTSGIPGELFF.

V gene TRBV19 combines with J gene TRBJ2-7, with D uncertain. The CDR3 contains 13 residues. V shed 1 base and J shed 4 bases, with 8 bases lying between them. In germline, CDR1 is LNHDA, CDR2 SQIVND (reference sequence). For the CDR3, the DNA is TGTGCCAGTAGTATAGTGTTCCCTTACGAGCAGTACTTC. It codes for CASSIVFPYEQYF.

The chain couples TRBV7-2 to TRBJ2-3; the D gene is possibly TRBD2 (6 bases). V was pared by 0 bases and J by 0 bases, with 13 bases between. This CDR3 spans 17 amino acids. CDR1 is SGHTA and CDR2 is FQGNSA in the germline V gene. CDR3 DNA sequence: TGTGCCAGCAGCTTAGCCCAAGCGGGCCTAAGCACAGATACGCAGTATTTT. Amino acids: CASSLAQAGLSTDTQYF.

J is TRBJ2-1 and V is TRBV5-4; D possibly corresponds to TRBD2 (5 bases). V was clipped by 4 bases and J by 8 bases, with 13 bases between them. The CDR3 runs to 13 residues. Germline CDR1 and CDR2: SGHNT and YYREEE (reference sequence). As DNA, the CDR3 is TGTGCCAGCAGCCCAGGACTGACTGATGAGCAGTTCTTC. Encoded protein: CASSPGLTDEQFF. Based on the CDR3 plus reference TRBV5-4 and TRBJ2-1, the full variable domain is ETGVTQSPTHLIKTRGQQVTLRCSSQSGHNTVSWYQQALGQGPQFIFQYYREEENGRGNFPPRFSGLQFPNYSSELNVNALELDDSALYLCASSPGLTDEQFFGPGTRLTVL.